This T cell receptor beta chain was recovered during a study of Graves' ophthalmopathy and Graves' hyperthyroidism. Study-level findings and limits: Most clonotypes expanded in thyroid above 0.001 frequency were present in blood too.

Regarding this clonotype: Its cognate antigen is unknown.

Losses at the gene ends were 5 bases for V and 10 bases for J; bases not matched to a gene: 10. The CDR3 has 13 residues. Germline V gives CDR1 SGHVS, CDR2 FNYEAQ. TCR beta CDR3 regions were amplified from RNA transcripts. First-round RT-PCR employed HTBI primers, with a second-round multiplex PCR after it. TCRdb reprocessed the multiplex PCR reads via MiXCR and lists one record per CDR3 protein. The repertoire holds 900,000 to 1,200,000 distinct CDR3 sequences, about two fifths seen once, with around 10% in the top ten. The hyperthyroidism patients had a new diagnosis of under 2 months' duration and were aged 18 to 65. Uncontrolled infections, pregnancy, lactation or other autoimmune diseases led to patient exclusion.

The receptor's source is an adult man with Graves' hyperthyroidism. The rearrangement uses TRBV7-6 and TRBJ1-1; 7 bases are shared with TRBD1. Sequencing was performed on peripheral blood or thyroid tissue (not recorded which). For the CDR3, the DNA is TGTGCCAGCAGCCTTGGGACAGTGAAAGGAGCTTTCTTT. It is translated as CASSLGTVKGAFF. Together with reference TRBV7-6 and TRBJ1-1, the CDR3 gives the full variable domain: GAGVSQSPRYKVTKRGQDVALRCDPISGHVSLYWYRQALGQGPEFLTYFNYEAQQDKSGLPNDRFSAERPEGSISTLTIQRTEQRDSAMYRCASSLGTVKGAFFGQGTRLTVV.